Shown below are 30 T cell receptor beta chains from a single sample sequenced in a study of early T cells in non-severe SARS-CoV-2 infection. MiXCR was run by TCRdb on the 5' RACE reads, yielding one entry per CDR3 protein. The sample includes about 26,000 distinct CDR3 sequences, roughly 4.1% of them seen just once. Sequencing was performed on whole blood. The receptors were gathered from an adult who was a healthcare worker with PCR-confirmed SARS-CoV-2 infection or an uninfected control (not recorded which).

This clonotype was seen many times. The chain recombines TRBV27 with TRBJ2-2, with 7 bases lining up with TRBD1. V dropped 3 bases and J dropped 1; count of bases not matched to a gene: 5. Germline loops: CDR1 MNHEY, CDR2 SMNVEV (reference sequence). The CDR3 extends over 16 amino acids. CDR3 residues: CASSFSGTVNTGELFF. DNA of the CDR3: TGTGCCAGCAGTTTTTCCGGGACAGTGAACACCGGGGAGCTGTTTTTT.

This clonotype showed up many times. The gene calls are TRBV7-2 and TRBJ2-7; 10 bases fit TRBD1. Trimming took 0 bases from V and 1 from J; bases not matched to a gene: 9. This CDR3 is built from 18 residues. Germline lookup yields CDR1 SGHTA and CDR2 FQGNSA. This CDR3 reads CASSLAHPGTGESYEQYF. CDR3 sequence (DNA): TGTGCCAGCAGCTTAGCTCACCCCGGGACAGGGGAATCCTACGAGCAGTACTTC.

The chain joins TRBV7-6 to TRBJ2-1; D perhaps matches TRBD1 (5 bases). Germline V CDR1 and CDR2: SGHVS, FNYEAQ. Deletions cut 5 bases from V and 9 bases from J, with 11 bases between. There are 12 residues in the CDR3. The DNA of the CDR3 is TGTGCCAGCAGCCTCACAGGAGTTGAGCAGTTCTTC. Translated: CASSLTGVEQFF.

CDR3 bases: TGTGCCAGCAGCGGTCCGGGACAGGAGCACTACGAGCAGTACTTC. Encoded protein: CASSGPGQEHYEQYF. The chain carries TRBV5-6 and TRBJ2-7; 8 bases match TRBD1. The CDR3 is made up of 15 amino acids. Germline V CDR1 and CDR2: SGHDT, YYEEEE. With V trimmed by 4 bases and J by 3 bases, 9 bases remained unmatched.

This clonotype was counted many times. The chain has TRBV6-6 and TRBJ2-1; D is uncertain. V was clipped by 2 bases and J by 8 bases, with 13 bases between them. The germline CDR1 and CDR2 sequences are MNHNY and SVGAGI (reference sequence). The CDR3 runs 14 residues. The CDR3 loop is CASSYLGPYDEQFF. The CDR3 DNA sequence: TGTGCCAGCAGTTACCTAGGCCCCTATGATGAGCAGTTCTTC.

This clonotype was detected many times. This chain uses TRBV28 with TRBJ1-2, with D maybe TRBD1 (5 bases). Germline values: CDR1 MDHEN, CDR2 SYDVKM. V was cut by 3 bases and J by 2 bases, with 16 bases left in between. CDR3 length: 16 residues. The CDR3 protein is CASSFPPGRANYGYTF. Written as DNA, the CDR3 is TGTGCCAGCAGTTTCCCCCCTGGCAGGGCAAACTATGGCTACACCTTC.

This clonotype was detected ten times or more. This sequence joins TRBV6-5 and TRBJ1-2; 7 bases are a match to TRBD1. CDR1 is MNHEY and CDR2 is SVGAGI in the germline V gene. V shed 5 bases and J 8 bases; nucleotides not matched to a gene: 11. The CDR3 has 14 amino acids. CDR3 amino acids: CASSPPEGARGYTF. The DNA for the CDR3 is TGTGCCAGCAGTCCCCCGGAGGGGGCGCGGGGCTACACCTTC.

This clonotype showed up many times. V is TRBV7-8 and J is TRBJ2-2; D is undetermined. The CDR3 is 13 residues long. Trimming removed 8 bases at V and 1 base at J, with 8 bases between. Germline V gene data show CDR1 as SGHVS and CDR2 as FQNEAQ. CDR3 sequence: CASEPWNTGELFF. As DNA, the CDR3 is TGTGCCAGCGAACCCTGGAACACCGGGGAGCTGTTTTTT.

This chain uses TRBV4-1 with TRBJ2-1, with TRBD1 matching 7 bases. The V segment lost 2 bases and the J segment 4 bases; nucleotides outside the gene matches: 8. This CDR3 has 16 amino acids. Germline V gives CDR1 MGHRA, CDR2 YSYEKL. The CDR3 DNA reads TGCGCCAGCAGCCAACCCCTTCGGGACAGATACAATGAGCAGTTCTTC. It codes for CASSQPLRDRYNEQFF.

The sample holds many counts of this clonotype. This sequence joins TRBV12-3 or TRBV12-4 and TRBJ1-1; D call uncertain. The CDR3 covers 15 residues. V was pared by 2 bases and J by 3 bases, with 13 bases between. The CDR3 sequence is CASSLIIGGDTEAFF. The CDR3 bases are TGTGCCAGCAGTTTAATCATAGGTGGGGACACTGAAGCTTTCTTT.

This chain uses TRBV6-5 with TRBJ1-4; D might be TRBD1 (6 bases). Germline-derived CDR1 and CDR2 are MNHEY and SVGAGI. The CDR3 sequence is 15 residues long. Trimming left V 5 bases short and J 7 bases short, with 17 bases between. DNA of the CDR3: TGTGCCAGCAGTACCATCCGGGACACAATTGAAAAACTGTTTTTT. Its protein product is CASSTIRDTIEKLFF.

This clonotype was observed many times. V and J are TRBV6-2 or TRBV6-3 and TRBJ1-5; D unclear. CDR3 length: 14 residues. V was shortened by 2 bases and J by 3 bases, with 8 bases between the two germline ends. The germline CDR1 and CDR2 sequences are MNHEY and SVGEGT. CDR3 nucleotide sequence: TGTGCCAGCAGTTACAGGACCCTCAATCAGCCCCAGCATTTT. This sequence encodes CASSYRTLNQPQHF.

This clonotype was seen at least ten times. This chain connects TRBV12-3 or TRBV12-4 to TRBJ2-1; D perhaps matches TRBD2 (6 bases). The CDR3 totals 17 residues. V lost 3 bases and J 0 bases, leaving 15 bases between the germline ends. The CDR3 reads CASSFASGSSSYNEQFF. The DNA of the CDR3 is TGTGCCAGCAGTTTCGCCAGCGGGTCGAGCTCCTACAATGAGCAGTTCTTC.

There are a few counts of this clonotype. The CDR3 here is CASSLGQGFSGSPLHF. As DNA, the CDR3 is TGTGCCAGCAGCTTGGGGCAGGGATTTAGTGGTTCACCCCTCCACTTT. V gene TRBV5-4 combines with J gene TRBJ1-6, with a tentative D call TRBD1 (5 bases). Germline assignment: CDR1 SGHNT and CDR2 YYREEE (reference sequence). The CDR3 contains 16 residues. Deletions cut 0 bases from V and 9 bases from J, with 16 bases between.

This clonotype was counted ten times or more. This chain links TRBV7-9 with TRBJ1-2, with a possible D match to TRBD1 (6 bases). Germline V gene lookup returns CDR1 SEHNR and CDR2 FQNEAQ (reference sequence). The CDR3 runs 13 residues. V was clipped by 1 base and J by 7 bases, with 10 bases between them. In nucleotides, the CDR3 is TGTGCCAGCAGCTTAGGGACAGATGGTGGCTACACCTTC. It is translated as CASSLGTDGGYTF.

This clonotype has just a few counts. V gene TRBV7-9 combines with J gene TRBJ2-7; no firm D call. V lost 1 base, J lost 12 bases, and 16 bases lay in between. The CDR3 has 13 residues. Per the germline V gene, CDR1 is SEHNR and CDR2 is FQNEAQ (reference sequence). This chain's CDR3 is CASSLGLIEILYF. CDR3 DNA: TGTGCCAGCAGCTTAGGTCTCATTGAAATTCTGTACTTC.

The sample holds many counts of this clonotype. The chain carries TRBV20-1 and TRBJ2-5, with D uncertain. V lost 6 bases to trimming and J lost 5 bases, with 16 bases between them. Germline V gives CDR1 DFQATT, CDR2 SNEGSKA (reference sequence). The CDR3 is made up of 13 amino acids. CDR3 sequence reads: CSAADGGTETQYF. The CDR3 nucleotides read TGCAGTGCCGCCGATGGCGGAACGGAGACCCAGTACTTC.

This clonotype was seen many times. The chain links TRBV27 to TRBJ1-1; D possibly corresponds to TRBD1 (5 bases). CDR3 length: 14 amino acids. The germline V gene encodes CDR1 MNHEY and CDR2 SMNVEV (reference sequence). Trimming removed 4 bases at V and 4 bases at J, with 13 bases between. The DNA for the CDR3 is TGTGCCAGCAGTTCATGGGGGGGGAGCACTGAAGCTTTCTTT. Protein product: CASSSWGGSTEAFF.

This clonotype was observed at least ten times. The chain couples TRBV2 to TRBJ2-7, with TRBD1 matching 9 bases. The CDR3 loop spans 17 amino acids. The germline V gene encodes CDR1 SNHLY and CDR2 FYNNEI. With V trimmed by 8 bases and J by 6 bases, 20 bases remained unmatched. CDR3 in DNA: TGTGCCAGCTCCCGCGACCTACCCCGGGACAGGGTTGGCGAGCAGTACTTC. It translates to CASSRDLPRDRVGEQYF.

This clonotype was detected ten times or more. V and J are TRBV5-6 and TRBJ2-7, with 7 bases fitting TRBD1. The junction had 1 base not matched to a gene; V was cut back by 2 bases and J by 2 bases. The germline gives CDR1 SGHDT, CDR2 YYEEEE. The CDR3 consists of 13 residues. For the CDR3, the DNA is TGTGCCAGCAGCTTCCAGGGGGCCTACGAGCAGTACTTC. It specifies CASSFQGAYEQYF.

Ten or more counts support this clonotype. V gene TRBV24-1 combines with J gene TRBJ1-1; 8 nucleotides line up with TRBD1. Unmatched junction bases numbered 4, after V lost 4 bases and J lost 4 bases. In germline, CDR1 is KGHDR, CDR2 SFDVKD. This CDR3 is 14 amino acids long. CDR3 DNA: TGTGCCACCAGTGAGGACAGGGTATCCACTGAAGCTTTCTTT. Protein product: CATSEDRVSTEAFF.

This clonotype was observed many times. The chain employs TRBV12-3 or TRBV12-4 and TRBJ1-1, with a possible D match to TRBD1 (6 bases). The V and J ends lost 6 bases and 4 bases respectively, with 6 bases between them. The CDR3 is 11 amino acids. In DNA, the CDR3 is TGTGCCAGCAGCAGGGGCACTGAAGCTTTCTTT. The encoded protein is CASSRGTEAFF.

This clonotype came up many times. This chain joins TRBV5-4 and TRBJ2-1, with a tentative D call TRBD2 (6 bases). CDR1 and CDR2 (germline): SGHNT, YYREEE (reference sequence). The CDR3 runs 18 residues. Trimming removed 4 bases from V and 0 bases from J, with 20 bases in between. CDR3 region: CASSALSTGTPSYNEQFF. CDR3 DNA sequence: TGTGCCAGCAGCGCGCTATCTACCGGGACTCCCTCCTACAATGAGCAGTTCTTC.

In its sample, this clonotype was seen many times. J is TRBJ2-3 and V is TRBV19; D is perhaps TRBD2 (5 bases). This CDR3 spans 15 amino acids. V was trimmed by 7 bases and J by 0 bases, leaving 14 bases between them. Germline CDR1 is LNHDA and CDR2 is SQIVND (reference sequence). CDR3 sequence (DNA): TGTGCCAGTATGTTGGGAGCTTCTAGCACAGATACGCAGTATTTT. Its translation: CASMLGASSTDTQYF.

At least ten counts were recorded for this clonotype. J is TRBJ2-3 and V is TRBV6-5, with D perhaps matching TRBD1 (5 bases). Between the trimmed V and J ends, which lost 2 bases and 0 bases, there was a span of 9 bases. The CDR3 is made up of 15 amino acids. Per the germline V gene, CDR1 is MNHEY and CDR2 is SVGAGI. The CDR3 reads CASSYDRDSTDTQYF. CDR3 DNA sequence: TGTGCCAGCAGTTACGACAGAGATAGCACAGATACGCAGTATTTT.

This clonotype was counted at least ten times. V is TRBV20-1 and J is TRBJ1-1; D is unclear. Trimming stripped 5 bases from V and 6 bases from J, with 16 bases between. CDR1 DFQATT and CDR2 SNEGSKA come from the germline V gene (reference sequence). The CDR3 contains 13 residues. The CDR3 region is CSAHGRSGAEAFF. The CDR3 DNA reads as TGCAGTGCTCACGGGCGGAGTGGGGCTGAAGCTTTCTTT.

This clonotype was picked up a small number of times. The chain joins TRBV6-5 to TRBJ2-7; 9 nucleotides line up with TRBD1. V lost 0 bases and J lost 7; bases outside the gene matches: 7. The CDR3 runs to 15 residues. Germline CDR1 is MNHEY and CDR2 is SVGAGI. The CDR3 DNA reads TGTGCCAGCAGTTACTCTTACAGGGGGCTGGAAGAGCAGTACTTC. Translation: CASSYSYRGLEEQYF.

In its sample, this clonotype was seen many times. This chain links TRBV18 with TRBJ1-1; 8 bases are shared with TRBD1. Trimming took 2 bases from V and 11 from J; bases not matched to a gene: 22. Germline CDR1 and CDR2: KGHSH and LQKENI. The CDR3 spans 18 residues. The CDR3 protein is CASSPTGQGLLIHLTAFF. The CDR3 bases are TGTGCCAGCTCACCAACCGGACAGGGACTATTGATTCACTTAACGGCTTTCTTT.

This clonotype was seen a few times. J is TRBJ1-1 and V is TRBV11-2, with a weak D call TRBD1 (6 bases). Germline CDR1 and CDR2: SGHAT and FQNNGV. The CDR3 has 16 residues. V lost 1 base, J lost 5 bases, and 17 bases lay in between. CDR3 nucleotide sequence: TGTGCCAGCAGCTTAGGCTACGGGGGGCGTTTGACTGAAGCTTTCTTT. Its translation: CASSLGYGGRLTEAFF.

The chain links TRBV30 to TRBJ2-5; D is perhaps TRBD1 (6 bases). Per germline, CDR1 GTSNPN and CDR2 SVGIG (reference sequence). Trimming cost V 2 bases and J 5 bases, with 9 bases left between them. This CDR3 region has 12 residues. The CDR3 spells CAWSPQGETQYF. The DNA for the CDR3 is TGTGCCTGGAGTCCGCAGGGGGAGACCCAGTACTTC.